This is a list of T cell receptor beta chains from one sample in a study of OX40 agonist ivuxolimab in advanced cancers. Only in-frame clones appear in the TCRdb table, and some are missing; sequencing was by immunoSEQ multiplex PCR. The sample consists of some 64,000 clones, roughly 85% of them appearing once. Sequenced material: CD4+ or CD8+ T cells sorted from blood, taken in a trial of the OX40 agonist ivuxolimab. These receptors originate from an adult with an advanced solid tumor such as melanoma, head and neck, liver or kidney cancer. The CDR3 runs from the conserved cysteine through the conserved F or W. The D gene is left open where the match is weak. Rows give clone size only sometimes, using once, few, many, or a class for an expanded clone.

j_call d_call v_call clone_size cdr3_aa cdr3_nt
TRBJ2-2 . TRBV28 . CASSQGGRWTGELFF TGTGCCAGCAGCCAGGGTGGACGTTGGACCGGGGAGCTGTTTTTT
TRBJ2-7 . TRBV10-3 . CAYQGQEDYEQYF TGTGCCTATCAGGGGCAGGAGGACTACGAGCAGTACTTC
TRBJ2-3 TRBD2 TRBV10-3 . CAINAVSGSATDTQYF TGTGCCATCAACGCTGTGAGCGGGAGCGCCACAGATACGCAGTATTTT
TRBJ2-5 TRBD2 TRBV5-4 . CASSWGGGTETQYF TGTGCCAGCAGCTGGGGGGGAGGGACAGAGACCCAGTACTTC
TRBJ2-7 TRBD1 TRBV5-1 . CASTDTGTGGIHEQYF TGCGCCAGCACTGATACCGGGACAGGGGGTATCCACGAGCAGTACTTC
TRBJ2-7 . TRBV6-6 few CASSKDRGKHEQYF TGTGCCAGCAGTAAAGACCGAGGCAAGCACGAGCAGTACTTC
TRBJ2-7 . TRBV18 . CASSPRAGSYEQYF TGTGCCAGCTCACCACGGGCGGGTTCCTACGAGCAGTACTTC
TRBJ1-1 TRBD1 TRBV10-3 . CAISGQGRYTEAFF TGTGCCATCAGTGGACAGGGGCGATACACTGAAGCTTTCTTT
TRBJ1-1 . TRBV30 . CAWSRTEAEAFF TGTGCCTGGAGTAGGACAGAGGCTGAAGCTTTCTTT
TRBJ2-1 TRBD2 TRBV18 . CASSPLREGNEQFF TGTGCCAGCTCACCGCTACGGGAGGGGAATGAGCAGTTCTTC
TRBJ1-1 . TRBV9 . CASSARGAGTEAFF TGTGCCAGCAGCGCGCGGGGGGCTGGCACTGAAGCTTTCTTT
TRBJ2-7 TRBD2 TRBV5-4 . CASSSKGRGRARYEQYF TGTGCCAGCAGCTCCAAAGGTCGCGGGAGGGCCAGGTACGAGCAGTACTTC
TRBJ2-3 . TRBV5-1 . CASSLGGADTQYF TGCGCCAGCAGCTTGGGAGGTGCAGATACGCAGTATTTT
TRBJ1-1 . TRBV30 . CAWSGGNTEAFF TGTGCCTGGAGTGGGGGGAACACTGAAGCTTTCTTT
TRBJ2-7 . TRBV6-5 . CASSRQSSYEQYF TGTGCCAGCAGCCGACAGAGCTCCTACGAGCAGTACTTC
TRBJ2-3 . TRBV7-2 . CASSSDGLDTQYF TGTGCCAGCAGCTCCGACGGGTTAGATACGCAGTATTTT
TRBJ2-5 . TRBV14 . CASSQERREWETQYF TGTGCCAGCAGCCAAGAGAGGAGGGAGTGGGAGACCCAGTACTTC
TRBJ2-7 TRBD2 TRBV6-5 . CASNPEGTRNEQYF TGTGCCAGCAATCCCGAGGGGACTAGAAACGAGCAGTACTTC